This record covers a single T cell receptor beta chain. It lacks a known antigen. No qualities accompany the bases; no much larger clone lies one base away. The record originates from a study of T cell responses to AZD1222 COVID-19 vaccine (dated by TCRdb to the early 2020s). As for the study more broadly: AZD1222 recipients given second doses at about 4 weeks or at about 12 weeks were pooled, since spike-specific TCR depth and breadth were not found to differ between the two schedules. A total of just over 230 trial participants underwent TCR sequencing, of whom more than 200 had received two doses of AZD1222 and some 25 had received two doses of the MenACWY control vaccine. Trial participants were enrolled by age into subgroups of 18-55, 56-69 and 70-plus years, and approximately 150, 30 and 60 TCR-sequenced participants, respectively, were included in these subgroups. What the study reported, not specific to this receptor: Epitopes outside the regions mutated in the B.1.351 and B.1.1.7 variants were reportedly recognized by nearly half of the unique spike-specific TCRs. A significant rise in spike-specific TCR breadth and depth was observed after two AZD1222 doses relative to day 0 and relative to MenACWY recipients. No day 14 peak-response samples were available, so repertoires were characterized only after the peak T cell response. Participants were mostly white British and included more females than males, and it was suggested by the authors that clonal diversity may have been underestimated. In the small 56-69-year group, the increase in depth fell short of significance, most likely because of low power. Conclusions about previously exposed vaccinees were limited because only six AZD1222 recipients were SARS-CoV-2 seropositive at baseline. The vaccine-associated CD4 TCRs covered the entire spike protein, and the dominant responses fell in regions 160-218 and 743-854.

Counted from cysteine to phenylalanine, this CDR3 has 13 amino acids. Only the CDR3 part of the read is kept: 39 bases, read in frame from the first base. The germline V gene (reference sequence) supplies CDR1 SGHNT and CDR2 YYREEE. Deletion took 4 bases off V and 6 bases off J, with a span of 14 bases between the germline ends. What this sample's time point label stands for: baseline before first vaccination. The vaccinee samples were drawn from two UK trials, COV001 and COV002, one of which was a single-blind randomized controlled phase 2/3 trial testing AZD1222 (ChAdOx1 nCoV-19) in healthy adults. For TCRbeta chain sequencing, PBMC samples from trial participants were taken at day 0 and at day 28 after the second dose. The CDR3 regions of human TCRbeta chains were analyzed by immunosequencing. Per the source publication's procedure: Repertoire TCRs were checked for matches against a reference library of SARS-CoV-2-specific TCRs that had been generated using the MIRA antigen-specificity platform. Breadth was defined as the fraction of unique TCRs that were SARS-CoV-2-associated. Depth was defined as the fraction of total T cells that were SARS-CoV-2-associated. Using the MIRA data, each spike-specific TCR was mapped to the spike region that the TCR reacts to and placed in a CD4 or CD8 class. Log10-transformed breadth and depth values were compared by one-way ANOVA with Sidak's multiple comparisons tests. The table comes from immuneACCESS by way of TCRdb, which keeps in-frame sequences with V and J called. Part of the clones is missing from these tables; in studies checked, under half for an unresolved V gene and the rest for unknown reasons. V and J calls and clone size come straight from that table; D and trimming were deduced from the DNA. The sample table lists around 150,000 clones, approximately 90% of them with a count of one. The ten largest clones add up to around 3.5% of the sample.

Sequenced here: peripheral blood, sampled on day 0 of AZD1222 vaccination. The clonotype comes from an adult in good health. Recombination connected TRBV5-4 to TRBJ2-7, with the D gene uncertain. The nucleotide sequence reads as follows: TGTGCCAGCAGCGCCGGAATAGTCTCCGAGCAGTACTTC. Its product reads: CASSAGIVSEQYF.